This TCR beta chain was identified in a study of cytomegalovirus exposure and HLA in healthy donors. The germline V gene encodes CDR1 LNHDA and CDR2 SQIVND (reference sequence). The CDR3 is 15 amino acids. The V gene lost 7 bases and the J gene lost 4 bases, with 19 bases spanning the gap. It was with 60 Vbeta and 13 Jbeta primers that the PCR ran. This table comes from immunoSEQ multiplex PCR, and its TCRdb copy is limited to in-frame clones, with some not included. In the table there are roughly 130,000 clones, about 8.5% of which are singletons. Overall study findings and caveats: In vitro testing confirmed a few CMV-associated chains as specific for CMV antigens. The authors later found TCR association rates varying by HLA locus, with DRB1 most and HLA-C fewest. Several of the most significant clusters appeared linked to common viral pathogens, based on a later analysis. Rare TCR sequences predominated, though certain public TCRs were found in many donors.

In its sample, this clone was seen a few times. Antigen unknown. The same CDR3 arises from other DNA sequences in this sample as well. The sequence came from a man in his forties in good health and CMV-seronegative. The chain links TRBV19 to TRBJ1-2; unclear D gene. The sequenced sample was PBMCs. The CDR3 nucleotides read TGTGCCAGTACCCTCGCCCCGGTAGGAGTCTATGGCTACACCTTC. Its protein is CASTLAPVGVYGYTF.